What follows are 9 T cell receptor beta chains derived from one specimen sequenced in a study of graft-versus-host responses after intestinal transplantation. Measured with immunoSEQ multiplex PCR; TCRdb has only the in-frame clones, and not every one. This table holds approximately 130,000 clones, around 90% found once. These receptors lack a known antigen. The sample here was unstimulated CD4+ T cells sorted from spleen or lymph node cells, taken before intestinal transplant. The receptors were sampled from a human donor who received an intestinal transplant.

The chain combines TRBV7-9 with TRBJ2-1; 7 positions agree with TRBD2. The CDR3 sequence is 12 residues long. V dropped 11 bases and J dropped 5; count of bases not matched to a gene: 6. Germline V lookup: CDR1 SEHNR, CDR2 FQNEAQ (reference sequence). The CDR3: CAGRDYNNEQFF. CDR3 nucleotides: TGTGCCGGCCGGGACTATAACAATGAGCAGTTCTTC.

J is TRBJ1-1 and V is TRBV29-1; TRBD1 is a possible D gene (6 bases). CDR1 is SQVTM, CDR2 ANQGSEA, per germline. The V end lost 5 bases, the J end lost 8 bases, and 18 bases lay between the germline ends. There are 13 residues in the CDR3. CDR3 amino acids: CSVRTVMAIEAFF. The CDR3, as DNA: TGCAGCGTTAGGACAGTCATGGCCATCGAAGCTTTCTTT.

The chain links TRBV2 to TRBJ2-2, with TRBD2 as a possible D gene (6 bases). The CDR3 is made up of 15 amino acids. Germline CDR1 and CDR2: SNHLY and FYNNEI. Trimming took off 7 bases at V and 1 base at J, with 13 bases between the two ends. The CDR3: CASIMGGMNTGELFF. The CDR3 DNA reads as TGTGCCAGCATAATGGGGGGAATGAACACCGGGGAGCTGTTTTTT.

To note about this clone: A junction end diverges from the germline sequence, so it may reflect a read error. CDR3 sequence reads: CASSPFRENNEKLFF. The CDR3 nucleotides are TGTGCCAGCTCACCTTTTAGGGAGAATAATGAAAAACTATTTTTT. The chain recombines TRBV18 with TRBJ1-4; no clear D gene. The CDR3 is 15 amino acids. Germline V CDR1 and CDR2: KGHSH, LQKENI.

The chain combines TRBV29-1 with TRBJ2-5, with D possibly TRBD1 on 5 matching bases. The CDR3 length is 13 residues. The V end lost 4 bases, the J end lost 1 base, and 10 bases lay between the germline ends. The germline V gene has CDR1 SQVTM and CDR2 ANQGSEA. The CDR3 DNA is TGCAGCGTTGTTCGGACAATCCAAGAGACCCAGTACTTC. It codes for CSVVRTIQETQYF.

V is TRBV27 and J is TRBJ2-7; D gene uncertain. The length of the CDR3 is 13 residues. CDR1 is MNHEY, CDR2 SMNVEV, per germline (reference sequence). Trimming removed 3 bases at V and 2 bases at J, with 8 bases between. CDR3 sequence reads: CASSFSNPYEQYF. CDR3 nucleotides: TGTGCCAGCAGTTTCAGCAACCCCTACGAGCAGTACTTC.

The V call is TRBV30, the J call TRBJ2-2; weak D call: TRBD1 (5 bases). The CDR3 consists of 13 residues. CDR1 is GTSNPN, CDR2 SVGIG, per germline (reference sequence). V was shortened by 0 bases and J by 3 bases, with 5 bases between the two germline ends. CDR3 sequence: CAWSVRDTGELFF. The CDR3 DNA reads TGTGCCTGGAGTGTCAGGGACACCGGGGAGCTGTTTTTT. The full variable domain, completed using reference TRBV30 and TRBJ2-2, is SQTIHQWPATLVQPVGSPLSLECTVEGTSNPNLYWYRQAAGRGLQLLFYSVGIGQISSEVPQNLSASRPQDRQFILSSKKLLLSDSGFYLCAWSVRDTGELFFGEGSRLTVL.

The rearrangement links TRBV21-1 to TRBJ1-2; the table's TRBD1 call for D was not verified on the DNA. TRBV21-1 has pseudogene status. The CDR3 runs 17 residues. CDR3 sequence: CASTNEGTTGKWYGYTF. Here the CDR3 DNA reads TGTGCCAGCACTAACGAAGGGACGACAGGTAAATGGTATGGCTACACCTTC.

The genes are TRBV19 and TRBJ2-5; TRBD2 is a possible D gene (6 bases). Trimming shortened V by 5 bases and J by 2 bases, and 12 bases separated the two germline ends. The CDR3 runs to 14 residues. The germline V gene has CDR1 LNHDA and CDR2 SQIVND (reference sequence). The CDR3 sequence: CASSPGGTQETQYF. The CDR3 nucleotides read TGTGCCAGTAGTCCTGGGGGGACGCAAGAGACCCAGTACTTC.